The next 14 T cell receptor beta chains were all read from a single sample in a study of blood T cell repertoires in COVID-19. Profiled with immunoSEQ multiplex PCR; TCRdb holds only in-frame clones, not every one. Among 200,000 to 250,000 clones listed, roughly 84% were seen once. The sample comprised peripheral blood. These receptors originate from a woman in her twenties or thirties who had recovered from COVID-19.

CDR3 protein: CASSDLMLIRADTQYF. The CDR3 DNA reads as TGTGCCAGCAGTGATCTCATGCTTATCCGGGCAGATACGCAGTATTTT. The chain uses TRBV6-1 and TRBJ2-3, with unresolved D. Per germline, CDR1 MNHNS and CDR2 SASEGT. The V end lost 3 bases, the J end lost 4 bases, and 17 bases lay between the germline ends. The CDR3 consists of 16 residues.

This clone was recorded once. The V call is TRBV6-5, the J call TRBJ1-4; perhaps TRBD1 as D (6 bases). CDR3 length: 15 residues. V dropped 6 bases and J dropped 4 bases, with 15 bases sitting between them. The germline V gene encodes CDR1 MNHEY and CDR2 SVGAGI. The CDR3 region has the DNA TGTGCCAGCAGAAGTACAGGGAACAGTAATGAAAAACTGTTTTTT. Residues: CASRSTGNSNEKLFF.

The CDR3 is CASSHDRGNSPLHF. The CDR3 nucleotides are TGTGCCAGCAGCCACGACAGGGGCAATTCACCCCTCCACTTT. The chain combines TRBV6-6 with TRBJ1-6; TRBD1 matches at 8 bases. Germline lookup yields CDR1 MNHNY and CDR2 SVGAGI (reference sequence). Unmatched junction bases numbered 5, after V lost 6 bases and J lost 7 bases. CDR3 length: 14 residues.

This clone was counted many times. The genes are TRBV7-8 and TRBJ1-3; TRBD1 is a possible D gene (6 bases). The CDR3 has 16 residues. Germline V lookup: CDR1 SGHVS, CDR2 FQNEAQ. Trimming pared 5 bases from V and 2 bases from J, leaving 16 bases between. CDR3 sequence: CASSTILTGAGNTIYF. CDR3 bases: TGTGCCAGCAGCACGATCCTGACAGGCGCTGGAAACACCATATATTTT.

This clone has a handful of counts. The CDR3 DNA follows: TGTGCCAGTAGGGGTTTCCAAGAGACCCAGTACTTC. Its translation is CASRGFQETQYF. The rearrangement uses TRBV6-5 and TRBJ2-5; a weak D match, TRBD1 (5 bases). Trimming removed 9 bases from V and 1 base from J, with 9 bases in between. Germline assignment: CDR1 MNHEY and CDR2 SVGAGI. The CDR3 has 12 amino acids.

The V and J genes are TRBV6-5 and TRBJ1-1, with D unresolved. CDR3 length: 14 amino acids. V lost 6 bases and J 0 bases, leaving 11 bases between the germline ends. Germline CDR1 reads MNHEY; CDR2 reads SVGAGI. The CDR3 sequence is CASRPGSMNTEAFF. The CDR3 nucleotides are TGTGCCAGCAGGCCCGGTTCCATGAACACTGAAGCTTTCTTT.

The rearrangement links TRBV6-1 to TRBJ1-2, with 8 nucleotides matching TRBD1. Germline V CDR1 and CDR2: MNHNS, SASEGT. The CDR3 consists of 15 residues. Losses at the gene ends were 1 base for V and 5 bases for J; bases not matched to a gene: 6. The CDR3 protein is CASSEVTGGTYGYTF. The CDR3, as DNA: TGTGCCAGCAGTGAAGTCACAGGGGGAACGTATGGCTACACCTTC.

The chain employs TRBV28 and TRBJ2-1; possible D gene TRBD1, 5 bases. Germline V gene lookup returns CDR1 MDHEN and CDR2 SYDVKM. This CDR3 spans 15 amino acids. Trimming took off 6 bases at V and 3 bases at J, with 15 bases between the two ends. The CDR3 region is CASRDTKGVYNEQFF. CDR3 in DNA: TGTGCCAGCAGGGACACTAAGGGCGTCTACAATGAGCAGTTCTTC. Complete variable domain (other parts from reference TRBV28 and TRBJ2-1): DVKVTQSSRYLVKRTGEKVFLECVQDMDHENMFWYRQDPGLGLRLIYFSYDVKMKEKGDIPEGYSVSREKKERFSLILESASTNQTSMYLCASRDTKGVYNEQFFGPGTRLTVL.

V gene TRBV6-4 combines with J gene TRBJ2-1, with D possibly TRBD2 on 5 matching bases. The CDR3 runs 14 residues. Per the germline V gene, CDR1 is MRHNA and CDR2 is SNTAGT. With 0 bases removed from V and 5 bases from J, the gap between germline ends came to 8 bases. CDR3: CASSDSWEHNEQFF. The CDR3 coding sequence is TGTGCCAGCAGTGACTCGTGGGAGCACAATGAGCAGTTCTTC.

The chain joins TRBV19 to TRBJ1-1, with D perhaps matching TRBD1 (6 bases). Germline loops: CDR1 LNHDA, CDR2 SQIVND (reference sequence). This CDR3 spans 13 amino acids. The germline V and J ends were trimmed by 3 bases and 4 bases, with 9 bases remaining between them. The CDR3 DNA reads TGTGCCAGTAGTATCAGGGGCAGCACTGAAGCTTTCTTT. This translates into CASSIRGSTEAFF.

The genes are TRBV27 and TRBJ2-5; 11 bases align to TRBD2. Unmatched junction bases numbered 11, after V lost 6 bases and J lost 5 bases. The CDR3 has 16 amino acids. CDR1 and CDR2 (germline): MNHEY, SMNVEV (reference sequence). CDR3: CASSPGPLAGGETQYF. For the CDR3, the DNA is TGTGCCAGCAGCCCCGGTCCCCTAGCGGGAGGTGAGACCCAGTACTTC.

The rearrangement uses TRBV18 and TRBJ1-5; a possible D gene is TRBD1 (6 bases). In germline, CDR1 is KGHSH, CDR2 LQKENI. The CDR3 loop spans 14 amino acids. V was pared by 0 bases and J by 4 bases, with 7 bases between. This chain's CDR3 is CASSPPGANQPQHF. In DNA, the CDR3 is TGTGCCAGCTCACCACCGGGGGCGAATCAGCCCCAGCATTTT.

V usage is TRBV6-6 and J usage is TRBJ1-2; 7 bases are shared with TRBD1. Germline lookup yields CDR1 MNHNY and CDR2 SVGAGI (reference sequence). The V segment lost 4 bases and the J segment 6 bases; nucleotides outside the gene matches: 5. The CDR3 runs 13 residues. The CDR3 here is CASSSPGQNGYTF. The CDR3 DNA sequence: TGTGCCAGCAGTTCCCCGGGACAGAATGGCTACACCTTC.

This clone was observed a handful of times. The chain combines TRBV15 with TRBJ1-2; D is possibly TRBD1 (5 bases). This CDR3 has 15 residues. Germline loops: CDR1 LNHNV, CDR2 YYDKDF (reference sequence). V shed 0 bases and J shed 1 base, with 9 bases lying between them. The DNA for the CDR3 is TGTGCCACCAGCAGAGATCGGGACTTTAACTATGGCTACACCTTC. This sequence encodes CATSRDRDFNYGYTF.